Shown below are 32 T cell receptor beta chains from a single sample sequenced in a study of CD8 T cells in Susac syndrome. The RNA, about 0.45 to 1 ug, was put through reverse transcription using random hexamers. TCRdb reprocessed the immunoSEQ multiplex PCR reads via MiXCR and lists one record per CDR3 protein. The sample lists approximately 280,000 distinct CDR3 sequences; 80% to 90% were seen once. Source material: CD8+ T cells from PBMCs. All receptors come from a human donor with multiple sclerosis.

This clonotype came up once. The chain combines TRBV28 with TRBJ2-2; D gene unclear. Germline CDR1 reads MDHEN; CDR2 reads SYDVKM. The CDR3 has 14 amino acids. Trimming left V 7 bases short and J 0 bases short, with 9 bases between. The CDR3 reads CASTRQSNTGELFF. The DNA of the CDR3 is TGTGCCAGCACCAGGCAGTCGAACACCGGGGAGCTGTTTTTT.

This chain connects TRBV7-9 to TRBJ2-7, with 7 nucleotides matching TRBD1. V lost 5 bases and J lost 0; bases outside the gene matches: 10. Germline lookup yields CDR1 SEHNR and CDR2 FQNEAQ (reference sequence). This CDR3 is built from 16 residues. The CDR3 reads CASSPKTGTYSYEQYF. CDR3 nucleotide sequence: TGTGCCAGCAGCCCAAAGACAGGGACCTACTCCTACGAGCAGTACTTC.

About this clonotype itself: At one end the junction does not follow the germline gene, possibly because of a read error. The V call is TRBV2, the J call TRBJ2-7; D may correspond to TRBD1 or TRBD2 (5 bases each). In germline, CDR1 is SNHLY, CDR2 FYNNEI. CDR3 length: 14 residues. DNA of the CDR3: TGTGCCAGTAGTGGACGGGGCTACTCCTACGAGCAGTACTTC. It translates to CASSGRGYSYEQYF. Complete variable domain (other parts from reference TRBV2 and TRBJ2-7): EPEVTQTPSHQVTQMGQEVILRCVPISNHLYFYWYRQILGQKVEFLVSFYNNEISEKSEIFDDQFSVERPDGSNFTLKIRSTKLEDSAMYFCASSGRGYSYEQYFGPGTRLTVT.

The genes are TRBV7-9 and TRBJ2-2; 7 bases fit TRBD2. V was pared by 3 bases and J by 5 bases, with 3 bases of the junction left unmatched. Germline assignment: CDR1 SEHNR and CDR2 FQNEAQ (reference sequence). The CDR3 has 14 residues. The CDR3 sequence is CASSFGGGTGELFF. The CDR3 DNA reads TGTGCCAGCAGCTTCGGGGGAGGGACCGGGGAGCTGTTTTTT.

This clonotype came up a few times. This chain uses TRBV6-5 with TRBJ1-4; 8 bases align to TRBD1. Losses at the gene ends were 4 bases for V and 3 bases for J; bases not matched to a gene: 4. Germline V gene lookup returns CDR1 MNHEY and CDR2 SVGAGI. There are 15 residues in the CDR3. Here the CDR3 DNA reads TGTGCCAGCAGTTTATACAGGGGGGCTAATGAAAAACTGTTTTTT. It specifies CASSLYRGANEKLFF.

As to this clonotype: An end of the junction does not agree with germline; a read error may underlie this. The chain is built from TRBV10-1 and TRBJ1-1, with D possibly matching TRBD1 (6 bases). The germline V gene has CDR1 WNHNN and CDR2 SYGVQD (reference sequence). The CDR3 runs to 14 residues. The CDR3 region is CASSGNREGTEASF. CDR3 nucleotides: TGCGCCAGCAGCGGTAACAGGGAGGGCACTGAAGCTTCCTTT.

The chain recombines TRBV6-4 with TRBJ1-2; D not resolved. Germline loops: CDR1 MRHNA, CDR2 SNTAGT. The V gene lost 2 bases and the J gene lost 6 bases, with 10 bases spanning the gap. The CDR3 is 13 amino acids. For the CDR3, the DNA is TGTGCCAGCAGTGACGGGTCCGTGAATGGCTACACCTTC. Protein: CASSDGSVNGYTF.

The chain links TRBV27 to TRBJ2-7, with 9 nucleotides matching TRBD1. This CDR3 contains 16 residues. The ends lost 7 bases at V and 2 bases at J; junction bases unmatched: 12. CDR1 is MNHEY and CDR2 is SMNVEV in the germline V gene (reference sequence). DNA of the CDR3: TGTGCCAGCACCTCCATAACGGGACAGGGACCCTACGAGCAGTACTTC. The encoded protein is CASTSITGQGPYEQYF.

This clonotype was counted a few times. The J gene is TRBJ2-7, the V gene TRBV19; D remains unclear. The CDR3 sequence is 16 residues long. Germline-derived CDR1 and CDR2 are LNHDA and SQIVND (reference sequence). Trimming removed 3 bases from V and 3 bases from J, with 18 bases in between. The CDR3 DNA follows: TGTGCCAGTAGTATCGGAAAGCGTAGGAGAGGCTACGAGCAGTACTTC. Its translation: CASSIGKRRRGYEQYF. Variable domain in full (rest from reference TRBV19 and TRBJ2-7): DGGITQSPKYLFRKEGQNVTLSCEQNLNHDAMYWYRQDPGQGLRLIYYSQIVNDFQKGDIAEGYSVSREKKESFPLTVTSAQKNPTAFYLCASSIGKRRRGYEQYFGPGTRLTVT.

A single count supports this clonotype. The chain employs TRBV28 and TRBJ2-3, with D possibly matching TRBD2 (6 bases). Germline CDR1 is MDHEN and CDR2 is SYDVKM. V shed 7 bases and J shed 5 bases, with 19 bases lying between them. The CDR3 length is 15 residues. The CDR3 loop reads CASNWNSGHGDTQYF. CDR3 bases: TGTGCCAGCAACTGGAATAGCGGCCACGGAGATACGCAGTATTTT.

The chain uses TRBV2 and TRBJ2-2; D perhaps matches TRBD2 (5 bases). CDR3 length: 15 residues. Trimming removed 3 bases at V and 7 bases at J, with 15 bases between. In germline, CDR1 is SNHLY, CDR2 FYNNEI. The CDR3 reads CASSDRGTGVGELFF. CDR3 DNA: TGTGCCAGCAGTGACCGGGGTACCGGGGTCGGGGAGCTGTTTTTT.

The rearrangement links TRBV21-1 to TRBJ1-5; no DNA check was done on the table's D call, TRBD1. TRBV21-1 is a pseudogene locus. This CDR3 has 14 residues. The CDR3 region has the DNA TGTGCCAGCAGCAAAGTTGGGGGTAATCAGCCCCAGCATTTT. Encoded protein: CASSKVGGNQPQHF.

This clonotype was picked up a small number of times. The chain has TRBV19 and TRBJ1-1, with D uncertain. V was trimmed by 5 bases and J by 0 bases, leaving 1 base between them. The CDR3 runs to 11 residues. CDR1 and CDR2 (germline): LNHDA, SQIVND (reference sequence). DNA of the CDR3: TGTGCCAGTAGTGTGAACACTGAAGCTTTCTTT. This codes for CASSVNTEAFF.

This clonotype was seen once. This sequence joins TRBV20-1 and TRBJ1-5; the D gene is possibly TRBD1 (5 bases). From germline, CDR1 is DFQATT and CDR2 SNEGSKA (reference sequence). V dropped 5 bases and J dropped 9 bases, with 11 bases sitting between them. The length of the CDR3 is 11 residues. The chain's CDR3 is CSAGTGLPQHF. CDR3 DNA sequence: TGCAGTGCTGGGACCGGTCTGCCCCAGCATTTT.

This chain uses TRBV29-1 with TRBJ2-1, with 11 bases identical to TRBD2. This CDR3 has 13 residues. Per the germline V gene, CDR1 is SQVTM and CDR2 is ANQGSEA. V lost 7 bases to trimming and J lost 9 bases; unmatched junction nucleotides: 8. CDR3 DNA sequence: TGCAGCGGGTTAGCGGGAGGGCCGTCTGAGCAGTTCTTC. This codes for CSGLAGGPSEQFF.

The chain uses TRBV11-2 and TRBJ2-3, with 9 bases lining up with TRBD2. The ends lost 5 bases at V and 6 bases at J; junction bases unmatched: 12. The CDR3 has 16 residues. Per germline, CDR1 SGHAT and CDR2 FQNNGV. The CDR3 loop is CASSPKLAGKGDTQYF. CDR3 bases: TGTGCCAGCAGCCCTAAACTAGCGGGCAAAGGGGATACGCAGTATTTT.

The chain recombines TRBV20-1 with TRBJ2-7; possibly TRBD2 for D (6 bases). V dropped 6 bases and J dropped 6 bases, with 15 bases sitting between them. Germline values: CDR1 DFQATT, CDR2 SNEGSKA (reference sequence). The CDR3 loop spans 12 amino acids. CDR3 residues: CSASVGGGEQYF. The CDR3 nucleotides are TGCAGTGCCAGTGTCGGGGGAGGCGAGCAGTACTTC.

This chain connects TRBV7-9 to TRBJ2-1; 10 bases align to TRBD1. In germline, CDR1 is SEHNR, CDR2 FQNEAQ (reference sequence). V was clipped by 5 bases and J by 4 bases; unmatched bases: 8. This CDR3 spans 16 amino acids. CDR3: CASSVGTGVGYNEQFF. CDR3 bases: TGTGCCAGCAGCGTCGGGACAGGGGTTGGGTACAATGAGCAGTTCTTC. Full variable domain (outside the CDR3, taken from reference TRBV7-9 and TRBJ2-1): DTGVSQNPRHKITKRGQNVTFRCDPISEHNRLYWYRQTLGQGPEFLTYFQNEAQLEKSRLLSDRFSAERPKGSFSTLEIQRTEQGDSAMYLCASSVGTGVGYNEQFFGPGTRLTVL.

The chain is built from TRBV20-1 and TRBJ2-7; no definite D call. The V end lost 5 bases, the J end lost 1 base, and 18 bases lay between the germline ends. This CDR3 spans 15 amino acids. Germline values: CDR1 DFQATT, CDR2 SNEGSKA (reference sequence). The CDR3 loop is CSAEGPRQFSYEQYF. In nucleotides, the CDR3 is TGCAGTGCTGAAGGACCCCGCCAATTTTCCTACGAGCAGTACTTC.

V gene TRBV5-4 combines with J gene TRBJ2-5; 13 bases fit TRBD2. This CDR3 comprises 16 residues. With V trimmed by 4 bases and J by 4 bases, 7 bases remained unmatched. The V gene's germline CDR1 is SGHNT and CDR2 YYREEE (reference sequence). This chain's CDR3 is CASSPGLAGVLETQYF. CDR3 DNA sequence: TGTGCCAGCAGCCCAGGACTAGCGGGAGTGTTAGAGACCCAGTACTTC.

The chain uses TRBV27 and TRBJ2-2; D not certain. CDR1 is MNHEY and CDR2 is SMNVEV in the germline V gene (reference sequence). Between the trimmed V and J ends, which lost 5 bases and 3 bases, there was a span of 7 bases. CDR3 length: 13 residues. The CDR3 DNA follows: TGTGCCAGCAGTCCTGGTTACACCGGGGAGCTGTTTTTT. It is translated as CASSPGYTGELFF.

This chain joins TRBV7-9 and TRBJ2-7; D remains ambiguous. Germline V lookup: CDR1 SEHNR, CDR2 FQNEAQ (reference sequence). CDR3 length equals 13 residues. V was trimmed by 2 bases and J by 0 bases, leaving 5 bases between them. The CDR3 loop is CASSLMSSYEQYF. CDR3 coding DNA: TGTGCCAGCAGCTTAATGAGCTCCTACGAGCAGTACTTC.

The chain is built from TRBV19 and TRBJ2-7; 12 positions agree with TRBD2. Looked up from germline, CDR1 is LNHDA and CDR2 is SQIVND (reference sequence). The ends lost 3 bases at V and 2 bases at J; junction bases unmatched: 5. The CDR3 loop spans 16 amino acids. CDR3: CASSILAGGSPYEQYF. In nucleotides, the CDR3 is TGTGCCAGTAGTATCCTAGCGGGAGGGTCCCCCTACGAGCAGTACTTC.

This sequence joins TRBV24-1 and TRBJ2-2; D gene ambiguous. CDR1 is KGHDR and CDR2 is SFDVKD in the germline V gene. V shed 9 bases and J shed 7 bases, with 8 bases lying between them. CDR3 size: 11 residues. CDR3 amino acids: CATADGGELFF. CDR3 in DNA: TGTGCCACCGCGGACGGCGGGGAGCTGTTTTTT.

The rearrangement uses TRBV28 and TRBJ2-7, with D perhaps given as TRBD1 or TRBD2 (5 bases each). Deletions cut 5 bases from V and 3 bases from J, with 14 bases between. The CDR3 totals 14 residues. CDR1 is MDHEN, CDR2 SYDVKM, per germline. The chain's CDR3 is CASSVTGTYYEQYF. For the CDR3, the DNA is TGTGCCAGCAGTGTTACCGGGACCTACTACGAGCAGTACTTC.

V and J are TRBV5-1 and TRBJ2-7; D might be TRBD2 (6 bases). The V and J ends lost 0 bases and 5 bases respectively, with 12 bases between them. The CDR3 spans 14 residues. Looked up from germline, CDR1 is SGHRS and CDR2 is YFSETQ. The CDR3 loop reads CASSLDAGPDEQYF. CDR3 DNA sequence: TGCGCCAGCAGCTTGGATGCGGGGCCCGACGAGCAGTACTTC.

V is TRBV11-2 and J is TRBJ1-5, with D unclear. Germline CDR1 is SGHAT and CDR2 is FQNNGV. Trimming left V 2 bases short and J 3 bases short, with 5 bases between. The CDR3 consists of 13 residues. The DNA of the CDR3 is TGTGCCAGCAGCTTATCGACCAATCAGCCCCAGCATTTT. It specifies CASSLSTNQPQHF.

The chain links TRBV7-9 to TRBJ1-5, with D possibly TRBD1 on 5 matching bases. The CDR3 is made up of 15 amino acids. Germline V gene sequence: CDR1 SEHNR, CDR2 FQNEAQ (reference sequence). Between the trimmed V and J ends, which lost 5 bases and 4 bases, there was a span of 15 bases. The CDR3 spells CASSSTDEGNQPQHF. The CDR3 bases are TGTGCCAGCAGCAGCACAGATGAGGGGAATCAGCCCCAGCATTTT.

The count of this clonotype is one. This sequence joins TRBV20-1 and TRBJ2-3; tentatively, D is TRBD2 (6 bases). The germline V and J ends were trimmed by 2 bases and 4 bases, with 13 bases remaining between them. This CDR3 has 14 amino acids. CDR1 is DFQATT and CDR2 is SNEGSKA in the germline V gene (reference sequence). The CDR3 sequence is CSARLAYEADTQYF. Here the CDR3 DNA reads TGCAGTGCTAGACTAGCGTACGAGGCAGATACGCAGTATTTT.

The chain employs TRBV29-1 and TRBJ2-7; D is undetermined. Germline loops: CDR1 SQVTM, CDR2 ANQGSEA. The germline V and J ends were trimmed by 7 bases and 6 bases, with 19 bases remaining between them. This CDR3 spans 13 amino acids. CDR3 protein: CSAPGPSPSEQYF. Here the CDR3 DNA reads TGCAGCGCCCCGGGCCCTTCCCCGTCCGAGCAGTACTTC.

The chain recombines TRBV27 with TRBJ1-1; D remains unclear. Germline CDR1 MNHEY, CDR2 SMNVEV (reference sequence). This CDR3 contains 14 residues. The V end was cut by 4 bases, the J end by 4 bases, with 13 bases between. The CDR3 sequence is CASSSAGWGTEAFF. The DNA of the CDR3 is TGTGCCAGCAGTTCCGCCGGGTGGGGCACTGAAGCTTTCTTT.

The gene calls are TRBV27 and TRBJ1-1; D not resolved. The germline V gene has CDR1 MNHEY and CDR2 SMNVEV (reference sequence). V dropped 6 bases and J dropped 0 bases, with 8 bases sitting between them. The CDR3 totals 13 residues. The CDR3 DNA reads as TGTGCCAGCAGCCGGTCTATGAACACTGAAGCTTTCTTT. Its translation is CASSRSMNTEAFF.